This is a list of T cell receptor beta chains from one sample in a study of T cells after yellow fever vaccination. From the 5' RACE reads, TCRdb called clonotypes with MiXCR, one entry per CDR3 protein. This table has 450,000 to 550,000 distinct CDR3 sequences, around a fifth appearing once. The sequences come from PBMCs, collected approximately 22 days after the first yellow fever vaccination. The receptors shown here come from a man aged 18 to 29 who received the YFV17D yellow fever vaccine. Both conserved end residues are part of each CDR3. The D gene is left open where the match is weak. For some rows the clone size is stated as once, few or many, or as a class when expanded; others skip it.

j_call | v_call | d_call | clone_size | cdr3_nt | cdr3_aa
TRBJ2-7 | TRBV23-1 | NA | NA | TGCGCCAGCAGTCATGGGGGGGGACAGGACCGTACCTACGAGCAGTACTTC | CASSHGGGQDRTYEQYF
TRBJ2-3 | TRBV18 | TRBD2 | few | TGTGCCAGCTCACTCGTAGCGGGGACCACAGATACGCAGTATTTT | CASSLVAGTTDTQYF
TRBJ2-2 | TRBV6-2/TRBV6-3 | NA | NA | TGTGCCAGCAGTTACGACGCGAACACCGGGGAGCTGTTTTTT | CASSYDANTGELFF
TRBJ2-2 | TRBV5-1 | NA | many | TGCGCCAGCAGCTTGGCCTTAGTTGGGGCCGGGGAGCTGTTTTTT | CASSLALVGAGELFF
TRBJ2-3 | TRBV20-1 | NA | few | TGCAGTGCTAGAGGCCGTGGTGGCTTGGGCACAGATACGCAGTATTTT | CSARGRGGLGTDTQYF
TRBJ2-5 | TRBV5-6 | TRBD1 | NA | TGTGCCAGCAGCTACCACCCTACCGGGACAGAAGAGACCCAGTACTTC | CASSYHPTGTEETQYF
TRBJ1-2 | TRBV5-1 | NA | NA | TGCGCCAGCAGCGTAGTCCCCCGGCACCACTATGGCTACACCTTC | CASSVVPRHHYGYTF
TRBJ2-5 | TRBV20-1 | NA | NA | TGCAGTGCTCACTCGGGCGGCCAAGAGACCCAGTACTTC | CSAHSGGQETQYF
TRBJ2-2 | TRBV23-1 | NA | NA | TGCGCCAGCAGTCTCCTAGGATTCGGGGAGCTGTTTTTT | CASSLLGFGELFF
TRBJ2-7 | TRBV7-9 | NA | NA | TGTGCCAGCAGCTTAGACCGGGCTACCTACGAGCAGTACTTC | CASSLDRATYEQYF
TRBJ2-6 | TRBV2 | NA | few | TGTGCCAGCAGTGGGCCCTCTGGGGCCAACGTCCTGACTTTC | CASSGPSGANVLTF
TRBJ2-4 | TRBV7-3 | TRBD1 | many | TGTGCCAGCAGCCCAGGACAGGACAGGCTGTACTTC | CASSPGQDRLYF
TRBJ2-1 | TRBV4-3 | NA | NA | TGCGCCAGCAGCCAAGGTCAACAGGGCAATGAGCAGTTCTTC | CASSQGQQGNEQFF
TRBJ2-2 | TRBV7-2 | TRBD1 | few | TGTGCCAGCAGCCAAAGGACAGGGAAGACCGGGGAGCTGTTTTTT | CASSQRTGKTGELFF
TRBJ2-2 | TRBV6-2/TRBV6-3 | NA | few | TGTGCCAGCAGTTACGGGTCCGGGGAGCTGTTTTTT | CASSYGSGELFF
TRBJ2-4 | TRBV5-1 | TRBD1 | NA | TGCGCCAGCAGCTTGGCCGGGACAGCAAACATTCAGTACTTC | CASSLAGTANIQYF
TRBJ2-6 | TRBV21-1 | NA | NA | TGTGCCTGCCTCGCCGGGGACTCTGGGGCCAACGTCCTGACTTTC | CACLAGDSGANVLTF
TRBJ2-1 | TRBV7-9 | TRBD1 | NA | TGTGCCAGCAGCTTACGGGACAGCAATGAGCAGTTCTTC | CASSLRDSNEQFF
TRBJ1-1 | TRBV13 | NA | few | TGTGCCAGCAGCTCGCCAGGGATAGGGAACACTGAAGCTTTCTTT | CASSSPGIGNTEAFF
TRBJ1-2 | TRBV7-9 | NA | once | TGTGCCAGCAGCCTAACGGGGGTCGTCTATGGCTACACCTTC | CASSLTGVVYGYTF
TRBJ1-2 | TRBV29-1 | NA | NA | TGCAGCGTTGATGAGGGAACCTATGGCTACACCTTC | CSVDEGTYGYTF
TRBJ2-2 | TRBV3-1 | NA | many | TGTGCCAGCAGCCAAGTACAGTTGCACACCGGGGAGCTGTTTTTT | CASSQVQLHTGELFF
TRBJ1-6 | TRBV19 | NA | NA | TGTGCCAGTAGTATCGAATCTACAGGGCTTTCACCCCTCCACTTT | CASSIESTGLSPLHF
TRBJ2-7 | TRBV7-2 | NA | few | TGTGCCAGCAGCTCCAATTGGGACTACGAGCAGTACTTC | CASSSNWDYEQYF
TRBJ2-6 | TRBV5-1 | NA | NA | TGCGCCAGCAGCTCCCGACAGCCGGTGCGGGCCAACGTCCTGACTTTC | CASSSRQPVRANVLTF
TRBJ1-5 | TRBV18 | TRBD1 | few | TGTGCCAGCTCACCGGACAGGGCAAAAGGGCAGCCCCAGCATTTT | CASSPDRAKGQPQHF
TRBJ2-5 | TRBV5-1 | NA | NA | TGCGCCAGCAGCTTGGTATTCACAGGGAGTCTGGAGACCCAGTACTTC | CASSLVFTGSLETQYF
TRBJ2-7 | TRBV4-3 | NA | few | TGCGCCAGCAGCCAAGTTTTCCGGGGGCCTACCCCCCACGAGCAGTACTTC | CASSQVFRGPTPHEQYF
TRBJ2-1 | TRBV6-1 | TRBD1 | NA | TGTGCCAGCGGACAGGGTGCTAACAATGAGCAGTTCTTC | CASGQGANNEQFF
TRBJ2-7 | TRBV5-5 | NA | NA | TGTGCCAGCAGCTTGAATGGATATCGTACAGCTCAGTACTACGAGCAGTACTTC | CASSLNGYRTAQYYEQYF
TRBJ2-7 | TRBV29-1 | NA | NA | TGCAGTGGAGGGGACAGTCCCTACGAGCAGTACTTC | CSGGDSPYEQYF
TRBJ2-1 | TRBV20-1 | NA | few | TGCAGTCCCAGGGGGGGTGACAATGAGCAGTTCTTC | CSPRGGDNEQFF
TRBJ1-1 | TRBV6-1 | NA | NA | TGTGCCAGCGCCGACGGGGGAGCTCAGAACACTGAAGCTTTCTTT | CASADGGAQNTEAFF
TRBJ2-1 | TRBV30 | NA | NA | TGTGCCTGGAGTGCAGGGTTTGGAGCTTACAATGAGCAGTTCTTC | CAWSAGFGAYNEQFF